This T cell receptor (beta chain) stems from a study of siplizumab effects on memory and regulatory T cells. Whole-study results and caveats: Whether proliferating Tregs in siplizumab cultures suppress was not functionally confirmed. Siplizumab led to significantly less abundant alloreactive sequences that could be traced back to unstimulated CD4+ memory cells. Naive T cell populations appeared to exhibit greater diversity than memory cells and appeared to be major alloresponse contributors.

Per the germline V gene, CDR1 is LGHNA and CDR2 is YNFKEQ. This CDR3 spans 14 amino acids. V lost 3 bases to trimming and J lost 1 base, with 7 bases between them. Assay used: immunoSEQ multiplex PCR; TCRdb lists only in-frame clones, some missing. The sample records about 64,000 clones, just over 95% being singletons. Points on this clone: Its antigen is currently unknown.

The TCR was taken from a human donor in good health. The J gene is TRBJ1-5, the V gene TRBV4-2; D not certain. Specimen: naive CD8+ T cells sorted from blood. The CDR3 bases are TGTGCCAGCAGCCAGGAAGACAGCAATCAGCCCCAGCATTTT. Translation: CASSQEDSNQPQHF.